This T cell receptor beta chain was profiled in a study of Ad26.COV2.S vaccination and SARS-CoV-2 variants. Study in general: Administration of Ad26.COV2.S was intramuscular, either once or twice 56 days apart. The study, taken as a whole, reports: Comparable non-spike TCR breadth was observed in vaccine and placebo recipients. It is possible that the TCR breadth and depth analyses underestimated the total T cell responses.

With respect to this clone: The antigen remains undetermined.

The V and J ends lost 0 bases and 7 bases respectively, with 15 bases between them. CDR1 and CDR2 from the germline V gene are MNHEY and SMNVEV (reference sequence). The CDR3 is 16 residues long. Produced via immunoSEQ multiplex PCR; TCRdb's table is partial and in-frame only. This table holds approximately 420,000 clones, roughly 88% found once. Treatment of the sample: around 19 received Ad26.COV2.S at low or high dose, single or two shots; several received placebo; per-sample allocation not given. Day 63 following the first vaccine or placebo injection was when the samples were taken. This adult donor, from Boston, was 18-55 years old.

This receptor was identified in a person aged 18-65 years who received the Ad26.COV2.S COVID-19 vaccine or a placebo. The material was peripheral blood, obtained in a trial of Ad26.COV2.S vaccine versus placebo. The V and J genes are TRBV27 and TRBJ2-2; D not resolved. Written as DNA, the CDR3 is TGTGCCAGCAGTTTATCAGGGTATTCGTTTTTCGGGGAGCTGTTTTTT. Its protein product is CASSLSGYSFFGELFF.